The 27 T cell receptor beta chains in this list originate from one sample, sequenced in a study of type 1 regulatory T cells. No antigen has been assigned to these receptors. TCRdb re-called the reads through MiXCR, storing one row per CDR3 protein. The sample has tens of thousands of distinct CDR3 sequences; around 70% are singletons. Sequenced sample: cultured T cells, either the whole culture or a sorted T cell fraction (not recorded which). Documented subset: Tr1-enriched cell product generated in vitro against host alloantigens. All receptors come from a human donor in good health.

V and J are TRBV18 and TRBJ2-5, with D possibly being TRBD1 (5 bases). Germline CDR1 KGHSH, CDR2 LQKENI. V lost 3 bases and J lost 5, with 19 bases in between. The CDR3 is 16 residues long. The CDR3 loop is CASSPRGGPSAETQYF. The CDR3 DNA is TGTGCCAGCTCACCTAGGGGCGGACCCTCCGCGGAGACCCAGTACTTC.

The sample holds one count of this clonotype. This chain joins TRBV6-6 and TRBJ2-2, with D possibly called TRBD1 or TRBD2 (5 bases each). V lost 7 bases and J 4 bases, leaving 13 bases between the germline ends. In germline, CDR1 is MNHNY, CDR2 SVGAGI (reference sequence). The CDR3 is made up of 14 amino acids. The DNA of the CDR3 is TGTGCCAGCATGGGGGAACTGGGCACCGGGGAGCTGTTTTTT. Translating gives CASMGELGTGELFF.

There are a few counts of this clonotype. The CDR3 is CASSVLGGSDTQYF. The CDR3 DNA follows: TGTGCCAGCAGTGTTCTGGGGGGGTCAGATACGCAGTATTTT. The chain recombines TRBV2 with TRBJ2-3; 7 bases line up with TRBD2. V lost 4 bases to trimming and J lost 4 bases; unmatched junction nucleotides: 5. The CDR3 runs to 14 residues. In germline, CDR1 is SNHLY, CDR2 FYNNEI.

J is TRBJ2-7 and V is TRBV7-2, with D possibly matching TRBD1 (6 bases). Between the trimmed V and J ends, which lost 3 bases and 0 bases, there was a span of 9 bases. Germline-derived CDR1 and CDR2 are SGHTA and FQGNSA. The CDR3 is 14 amino acids. In DNA, the CDR3 is TGTGCCAGCAGCTTTACAGGGAGCTCCTACGAGCAGTACTTC. Amino acid sequence: CASSFTGSSYEQYF.

V and J are TRBV5-5 and TRBJ2-1; a weak D match, TRBD2 (6 bases). The V end was cut by 0 bases, the J end by 6 bases, with 7 bases between. The CDR3 contains 13 residues. The germline CDR1 and CDR2 sequences are SGHKS and YYEKEE (reference sequence). The CDR3 nucleotides read TGTGCCAGCAGCTTGGACGGGGGCAATGAGCAGTTCTTC. Its protein product is CASSLDGGNEQFF.

This chain joins TRBV5-1 and TRBJ1-2; 7 bases align to TRBD1. Germline V CDR1 and CDR2: SGHRS, YFSETQ. The CDR3 covers 16 residues. V lost 5 bases to trimming and J lost 1 base; unmatched junction nucleotides: 11. CDR3: CASSPGAGGINYGYTF. The CDR3 DNA reads as TGCGCCAGCAGTCCGGGAGCAGGGGGAATTAACTATGGCTACACCTTC.

The rearrangement joins TRBV25-1 to TRBJ2-7; D may be TRBD2 (6 bases). V gave up 1 base and J gave up 4 bases, with 14 bases separating them. This CDR3 has 15 residues. Per the germline V gene, CDR1 is MGHDK and CDR2 is SYGVNS. CDR3 nucleotide sequence: TGTGCCAGCAGTGAATTAGGGCTTGGGGGGTACGAGCAGTACTTC. It is translated as CASSELGLGGYEQYF.

The genes are TRBV5-1 and TRBJ2-5; TRBD1 matches at 7 bases. CDR1 and CDR2 from the germline V gene are SGHRS and YFSETQ. This CDR3 contains 14 residues. V shed 3 bases and J 5 bases; nucleotides not matched to a gene: 7. CDR3 coding DNA: TGCGCCAGCAGCTCCCGACAGGGAAGGGAGACCCAGTACTTC. Protein: CASSSRQGRETQYF.

V usage is TRBV6-1 and J usage is TRBJ1-2; tentative D call: TRBD1 (5 bases). CDR1 and CDR2 (germline): MNHNS, SASEGT. The CDR3 consists of 12 residues. Trimming stripped 7 bases from V and 5 bases from J, with 11 bases between. DNA for the CDR3: TGTGCCAGCAAATTGGGGGGATATGGCTACACCTTC. It encodes CASKLGGYGYTF.

V and J are TRBV6-2 or TRBV6-3 and TRBJ1-6; D not certain. Trimming pared 5 bases from V and 14 bases from J, leaving 10 bases between. CDR3 size: 11 residues. Germline V gene sequence: CDR1 MNHEY, CDR2 SVGEGT. Here the CDR3 reads CASSEDGALHF. The CDR3 nucleotides are TGTGCCAGCAGTGAGGACGGAGCCCTCCACTTT.

The V gene is TRBV27, the J gene TRBJ2-3, with a possible D match to TRBD1 (5 bases). Germline V gene data show CDR1 as MNHEY and CDR2 as SMNVEV (reference sequence). Trimming left V 2 bases short and J 1 base short, with 10 bases between. This CDR3 has 15 amino acids. As DNA, the CDR3 is TGTGCCAGCAGTTTAGGGGCGATCCGCACAGATACGCAGTATTTT. This translates into CASSLGAIRTDTQYF.

The chain is built from TRBV7-8 and TRBJ2-2, with D perhaps matching TRBD2 (5 bases). The V end lost 4 bases, the J end lost 7 bases, and 16 bases lay between the germline ends. Germline V gene sequence: CDR1 SGHVS, CDR2 FQNEAQ. This CDR3 is 15 amino acids long. The CDR3 here is CASSSPAAGGGELFF. The CDR3 DNA is TGTGCCAGCAGCTCACCCGCGGCGGGTGGCGGGGAGCTGTTTTTT.

The chain uses TRBV5-1 and TRBJ2-3; no clear D gene. The V gene's germline CDR1 is SGHRS and CDR2 YFSETQ. V was clipped by 5 bases and J by 5 bases, with 6 bases between them. This CDR3 has 11 residues. The CDR3: CASSWGDTQYF. CDR3 nucleotide sequence: TGCGCCAGCAGTTGGGGAGATACGCAGTATTTT.

V is TRBV6-5 and J is TRBJ1-6; tentatively, D is TRBD1 (5 bases). Trimming stripped 3 bases from V and 8 bases from J, with 14 bases between. The germline V gene encodes CDR1 MNHEY and CDR2 SVGAGI. The CDR3 spans 15 residues. The CDR3 nucleotides are TGTGCCAGCAGTTATCGGGGCAGGGACGATTCACCCCTCCACTTT. This translates into CASSYRGRDDSPLHF.

The chain is built from TRBV7-2 and TRBJ1-1; D is unclear. V lost 6 bases and J lost 1, with 12 bases in between. This CDR3 spans 14 amino acids. The germline V gene has CDR1 SGHTA and CDR2 FQGNSA. CDR3 DNA: TGTGCCAGCAGACAAAGGGCTGGGAACACTGAAGCTTTCTTT. This gives the protein CASRQRAGNTEAFF.

This chain joins TRBV5-6 and TRBJ2-7, with D hard to call. Between the trimmed V and J ends, which lost 0 bases and 3 bases, there was a span of 4 bases. CDR1 is SGHDT, CDR2 YYEEEE, per germline. The CDR3 length is 12 residues. The CDR3 nucleotides are TGTGCCAGCAGCTTGGGCGTCTACGAGCAGTACTTC. This encodes CASSLGVYEQYF.

This chain connects TRBV7-2 to TRBJ1-4, with a possible D match to TRBD1 (5 bases). CDR3 size: 14 residues. V was trimmed by 3 bases and J by 3 bases, leaving 8 bases between them. The germline CDR1 and CDR2 sequences are SGHTA and FQGNSA. The DNA of the CDR3 is TGTGCCAGCAGCTTGGGGGGGGCTAATGAAAAACTGTTTTTT. This gives the protein CASSLGGANEKLFF.

Points on this clonotype: Since a much larger clone is just one base distant, this may be a read error. The V call is TRBV7-9, the J call TRBJ2-5; TRBD1 matches at 10 bases. The CDR3 loop spans 14 amino acids. V lost 4 bases and J lost 11; bases outside the gene matches: 10. Germline assignment: CDR1 SEHNR and CDR2 FQNEAQ (reference sequence). The CDR3 DNA is TGTGCCAGCAGCTCGGGACAGGGGTACAATGAGCAGTACTTC. It codes for CASSSGQGYNEQYF.

This chain connects TRBV27 to TRBJ2-7; the match to TRBD2 covers 7 bases. Unmatched junction bases numbered 13, after V lost 4 bases and J lost 4 bases. Germline V CDR1 and CDR2: MNHEY, SMNVEV (reference sequence). The CDR3 is 16 residues long. The CDR3 coding sequence is TGTGCCAGCAGTTCCCGTTCGGGGGGATTTTCGTACGAGCAGTACTTC. Protein: CASSSRSGGFSYEQYF.

The chain carries TRBV5-1 and TRBJ2-3; 12 bases agree with TRBD2. Germline V CDR1 and CDR2: SGHRS, YFSETQ. This CDR3 contains 16 residues. V shed 3 bases and J 4 bases; nucleotides not matched to a gene: 6. The CDR3 region has the DNA TGCGCCAGCAGCTCCGGACTAGCGGGGTTTTCAGATACGCAGTATTTT. Translated: CASSSGLAGFSDTQYF.

The chain couples TRBV5-4 to TRBJ2-7, with 7 bases lining up with TRBD1. The CDR3 totals 13 residues. Looked up from germline, CDR1 is SGHNT and CDR2 is YYREEE (reference sequence). The ends lost 4 bases at V and 2 bases at J; junction bases unmatched: 3. The CDR3 spells CASSVTGTYEQYF. For the CDR3, the DNA is TGTGCCAGCAGCGTGACAGGGACCTACGAGCAGTACTTC.

The chain links TRBV7-9 to TRBJ1-5, with D possibly TRBD1 on 6 matching bases. Per the germline V gene, CDR1 is SEHNR and CDR2 is FQNEAQ (reference sequence). Trimming removed 1 base at V and 7 bases at J, with 17 bases between. The CDR3 has 16 amino acids. CDR3 residues: CASSLGTGSIEQPQHF. CDR3 in DNA: TGTGCCAGCAGCTTAGGAACAGGGTCAATCGAGCAGCCCCAGCATTTT.

The chain has TRBV12-3 or TRBV12-4 and TRBJ2-7, with D maybe TRBD1 (5 bases). The CDR3 is 15 residues long. V was trimmed by 5 bases and J by 3 bases, leaving 17 bases between them. CDR3 coding DNA: TGTGCCAGCAGTAACAGTTGGGGCTCCCACTACGAGCAGTACTTC. As protein: CASSNSWGSHYEQYF.

Here the CDR3 reads CSVDVSRPGNTQYF. The CDR3 nucleotides read TGCAGCGTTGATGTGTCGCGACCGGGGAATACGCAGTATTTT. The chain recombines TRBV29-1 with TRBJ2-3; TRBD2 is a possible D gene (5 bases). The CDR3 spans 14 residues. Trimming removed 3 bases from V and 7 bases from J, with 17 bases in between. Looked up from germline, CDR1 is SQVTM and CDR2 is ANQGSEA.

The V and J genes are TRBV5-6 and TRBJ2-6; 8 positions agree with TRBD1. The ends lost 7 bases at V and 2 bases at J; junction bases unmatched: 14. The CDR3 covers 18 residues. In germline, CDR1 is SGHDT, CDR2 YYEEEE. CDR3 loop: CASLQVGRGLAGANVLTF. In DNA form, the CDR3 reads TGTGCCAGCCTTCAAGTGGGCAGGGGGCTGGCTGGGGCCAACGTCCTGACTTTC.

The gene calls are TRBV20-1 and TRBJ2-3; D call uncertain. The germline CDR1 and CDR2 sequences are DFQATT and SNEGSKA (reference sequence). The CDR3 totals 15 residues. The germline V and J ends were trimmed by 1 base and 0 bases, with 11 bases remaining between them. CDR3 loop: CSARVGSTSTDTQYF. CDR3 bases: TGCAGTGCTAGAGTGGGGTCAACTAGCACAGATACGCAGTATTTT.

V usage is TRBV20-1 and J usage is TRBJ2-1; TRBD1 or TRBD2 may be the D gene (6 bases each). The V gene's germline CDR1 is DFQATT and CDR2 SNEGSKA (reference sequence). The CDR3 loop spans 12 amino acids. The V end was cut by 3 bases, the J end by 8 bases, with 11 bases between. The CDR3 DNA reads TGCAGTGCTAGGAAGGGGGGAGATGAGCAGTTCTTC. Encoded protein: CSARKGGDEQFF.